Sequencing of this T cell receptor beta chain was carried out in a study of PD-1 blockade in classical Hodgkin lymphoma. Background on the study: Nivolumab was given intravenously to patients at 3 mg/kg every 2 weeks.

Germline lookup yields CDR1 SGHVS and CDR2 FQNEAQ. Trimming at V came to 6 bases and at J to 0 bases, leaving 8 bases not matched to a gene. The CDR3 runs to 17 residues. Note on this clone: Its specificity is unknown.

Study observations and caveats: Diversity similar to that of newly diagnosed patients was seen at baseline in complete responders. Factors driving the repertoire differences, possibly disease activity or prior therapy, remain undefined.

Brentuximab vedotin exposure varied, and every patient relapsed after autologous stem cell transplantation. Under best response, outcomes were complete response, partial response or progressive disease. Profiled with immunoSEQ multiplex PCR; TCRdb holds only in-frame clones, not every one. The sample carries almost 100,000 clones, approximately 92% recorded once. This clonotype was sampled from a human donor with classical Hodgkin lymphoma. The sequencing here drew on peripheral blood mononuclear cells (PBMCs), taken at baseline. V and J are TRBV7-8 and TRBJ2-2, with TRBD2 identical over 9 bases. The CDR3 spells CASSFKGTSPNTGELFF. CDR3 nucleotides: TGTGCCAGCAGTTTTAAAGGGACTAGCCCGAACACCGGGGAGCTGTTTTTT.